This passage covers 23 T cell receptor beta chains from one sample sequenced in a study of siplizumab effects on memory and regulatory T cells. The method was immunoSEQ multiplex PCR; TCRdb's version includes in-frame clones alone and lacks a portion of them. The data show 70,000 to 95,000 clones, with approximately 94% seen just once and over 5.5% held by the top ten. Sequencing input: CD8+ T cells sorted from blood. The receptor source for this set is a human donor in good health.

The V and J genes are TRBV2 and TRBJ2-1; 8 bases fit TRBD2. Per germline, CDR1 SNHLY and CDR2 FYNNEI. After removal of 2 bases from V and 7 bases from J, the junction contained 10 bases not matched to a gene. This CDR3 spans 16 amino acids. CDR3 protein: CASSEWDGGAWNEQFF. Here the CDR3 DNA reads TGTGCCAGCAGTGAATGGGACGGGGGGGCTTGGAATGAGCAGTTCTTC.

The gene calls are TRBV29-1 and TRBJ2-1, with 9 bases lining up with TRBD1. The CDR3 extends over 13 amino acids. The V gene's germline CDR1 is SQVTM and CDR2 ANQGSEA. After removal of 4 bases from V and 4 bases from J, the junction contained 2 bases not matched to a gene. The CDR3 is CSVGDRVYNEQFF. The CDR3 DNA reads as TGCAGCGTTGGGGACAGGGTATACAATGAGCAGTTCTTC.

This chain connects TRBV25-1 to TRBJ2-7, with a tentative D call TRBD1 (6 bases). Germline V gene sequence: CDR1 MGHDK, CDR2 SYGVNS. This CDR3 region has 14 residues. V was pared by 4 bases and J by 3 bases, with 13 bases between. CDR3 amino acids: CASSVSGTYYEQYF. The DNA for the CDR3 is TGTGCCAGCAGTGTAAGTGGGACATACTACGAGCAGTACTTC.

The chain has TRBV6-6 and TRBJ2-7; TRBD1 matches 7 bases. In germline, CDR1 is MNHNY, CDR2 SVGAGI (reference sequence). The V and J ends lost 5 bases and 3 bases, in that order; junction bases with no gene match: 4. This CDR3 spans 13 amino acids. The CDR3, as DNA: TGTGCCAGCAGTCAGACAGGGATCTACGAGCAGTACTTC. This encodes CASSQTGIYEQYF.

The CDR3 sequence: CASRKDRVGTGELFF. CDR3 sequence (DNA): TGTGCCAGCAGGAAAGACAGGGTGGGGACCGGGGAGCTGTTTTTT. V usage is TRBV7-8 and J usage is TRBJ2-2; 7 nucleotides line up with TRBD1. The CDR3 runs 15 residues. The trim removed 6 bases at V and 5 bases at J, leaving 9 bases unmatched. Germline values: CDR1 SGHVS, CDR2 FQNEAQ. Full variable domain (remainder filled in from reference TRBV7-8 and TRBJ2-2): GAGVSQSPRYKVAKRGQDVALRCDPISGHVSLFWYQQALGQGPEFLTYFQNEAQLDKSGLPSDRFFAERPEGSVSTLKIQRTQQEDSAVYLCASRKDRVGTGELFFGEGSRLTVL.

J is TRBJ1-5 and V is TRBV6-5; D is unclear. Germline V gene data show CDR1 as MNHEY and CDR2 as SVGAGI. V lost 5 bases and J 4 bases, leaving 9 bases between the germline ends. This CDR3 contains 13 residues. CDR3 in amino acids: CASSLQGNQPQHF. The CDR3 DNA reads TGTGCCAGCAGTCTACAAGGGAATCAGCCCCAGCATTTT.

V and J are TRBV9 and TRBJ1-5, with TRBD1 matching over 8 bases. CDR1 and CDR2 from the germline V gene are SGDLS and YYNGEE. The CDR3 consists of 16 residues. V was clipped by 3 bases and J by 1 base; unmatched bases: 6. The CDR3 protein is CASSAGTGGSNQPQHF. CDR3 DNA sequence: TGTGCCAGCAGCGCCGGGACAGGTGGGAGCAATCAGCCCCAGCATTTT.

The CDR3 sequence is CSGGSGPRIEASNTEAFF. For the CDR3, the DNA is TGCAGCGGTGGAAGTGGGCCGAGGATCGAAGCGTCCAACACTGAAGCTTTCTTT. The chain combines TRBV29-1 with TRBJ1-1; D call uncertain. Germline CDR1 and CDR2: SQVTM and ANQGSEA. The CDR3 is made up of 18 amino acids. The germline V and J ends were trimmed by 7 bases and 2 bases, with 29 bases remaining between them.

This clone appeared a single time. This rearrangement joins TRBV18 to TRBJ1-4; D unresolved. CDR3 length: 14 residues. Trimming shortened V by 3 bases and J by 0 bases, and 5 bases separated the two germline ends. Germline loops: CDR1 KGHSH, CDR2 LQKENI. The CDR3 protein is CASSPVATNEKLFF. The CDR3 region has the DNA TGTGCCAGCTCACCCGTTGCAACTAATGAAAAACTGTTTTTT. The full variable domain, in which reference TRBV18 and TRBJ1-4 provide the parts outside the CDR3, is NAGVMQNPRHLVRRRGQEARLRCSPMKGHSHVYWYRQLPEEGLKFMVYLQKENIIDESGMPKERFSAEFPKEGPSILRIQQVVRGDSAAYFCASSPVATNEKLFFGSGTQLSVL.

This chain joins TRBV2 and TRBJ1-4; tentative D call: TRBD1 (6 bases). The CDR3 covers 15 residues. CDR1 is SNHLY and CDR2 is FYNNEI in the germline V gene. V gave up 3 bases and J gave up 4 bases, with 12 bases separating them. This CDR3 reads CASSDGGTLNEKLFF. The CDR3 DNA sequence: TGTGCCAGCAGTGATGGGGGCACCCTTAATGAAAAACTGTTTTTT. The full variable domain, completed using reference TRBV2 and TRBJ1-4, is EPEVTQTPSHQVTQMGQEVILRCVPISNHLYFYWYRQILGQKVEFLVSFYNNEISEKSEIFDDQFSVERPDGSNFTLKIRSTKLEDSAMYFCASSDGGTLNEKLFFGSGTQLSVL.

Only one count was recorded for this clone. The chain carries TRBV14 and TRBJ1-2, with D hard to call. The length of the CDR3 is 14 residues. V lost 0 bases and J 3 bases, leaving 8 bases between the germline ends. Germline assignment: CDR1 SGHDN and CDR2 FVKESK. The CDR3, as DNA: TGTGCCAGCAGCCAAGACGGACTCTACTATGGCTACACCTTC. Translated, it gives CASSQDGLYYGYTF.

The CDR3 DNA sequence: TGTGCCAGCAGCATGGACCCAACCTACGAGCAGTACTTC. Its protein product is CASSMDPTYEQYF. V and J are TRBV7-6 and TRBJ2-7; D is undetermined. From germline, CDR1 is SGHVS and CDR2 FNYEAQ. V dropped 5 bases and J dropped 2 bases, with 10 bases sitting between them. The CDR3 consists of 13 residues.

The chain combines TRBV30 with TRBJ2-1, with unresolved D. Trimming removed 5 bases from V and 8 bases from J, with 16 bases in between. Germline V CDR1 and CDR2: GTSNPN, SVGIG (reference sequence). The CDR3 is 13 residues long. CDR3 sequence reads: CAWGSTSTDEQFF. CDR3 nucleotides: TGTGCCTGGGGCTCGACTTCCACCGATGAGCAGTTCTTC.

The J gene is TRBJ2-3, the V gene TRBV27, with D possibly TRBD2 on 5 matching bases. In germline, CDR1 is MNHEY, CDR2 SMNVEV (reference sequence). This CDR3 comprises 18 residues. Trimming shortened V by 5 bases and J by 6 bases, and 27 bases separated the two germline ends. CDR3 protein: CASSPAPPLVPHFDTQYF. CDR3 DNA: TGTGCCAGCAGTCCCGCCCCCCCACTAGTCCCCCATTTCGATACGCAGTATTTT.

The chain uses TRBV5-6 and TRBJ1-1; D is perhaps TRBD1 (5 bases). This CDR3 spans 14 amino acids. The V end lost 3 bases, the J end lost 2 bases, and 11 bases lay between the germline ends. In germline, CDR1 is SGHDT, CDR2 YYEEEE. As DNA, the CDR3 is TGTGCCAGCAGCTCGGGACGGCTTAACACTGAAGCTTTCTTT. Translation: CASSSGRLNTEAFF.

The V and J genes are TRBV6-6 and TRBJ2-7; D is possibly TRBD1 (5 bases). CDR1 is MNHNY and CDR2 is SVGAGI in the germline V gene (reference sequence). The CDR3 consists of 10 residues. The V end was cut by 8 bases, the J end by 6 bases, with 8 bases between. The CDR3 here is CASWGAEQYF. CDR3 in DNA: TGTGCCAGCTGGGGCGCCGAGCAGTACTTC.

This chain joins TRBV19 and TRBJ1-4, with D possibly TRBD1 on 6 matching bases. This CDR3 comprises 13 residues. Germline CDR1 reads LNHDA; CDR2 reads SQIVND (reference sequence). The V end was cut by 3 bases, the J end by 16 bases, with 18 bases between. CDR3 amino acids: CASSISDLDSRFF. Here the CDR3 DNA reads TGTGCCAGTAGTATCTCTGATTTGGACAGCCGGTTTTTT.

V is TRBV11-3 and J is TRBJ2-5, with 8 bases that match TRBD1. Germline V gene sequence: CDR1 SGHNT, CDR2 YENEEA. CDR3 length equals 15 residues. The J segment lost 3 bases and the V segment lost 1 base, leaving 4 bases of the junction unmatched. CDR3 in DNA: TGTGCCAGCAGCTTAGGCAGGGGGCTTAAAGAGACCCAGTACTTC. As protein: CASSLGRGLKETQYF.

V usage is TRBV27 and J usage is TRBJ2-7; 11 nucleotides agree with TRBD2. CDR1 is MNHEY, CDR2 SMNVEV, per germline (reference sequence). Trimming cost V 3 bases and J 2 bases; bases outside gene matches: 3. The CDR3 consists of 15 residues. As DNA, the CDR3 is TGTGCCAGCAGTTTGGGACTAGCGGAGGCCTACGAGCAGTACTTC. As protein: CASSLGLAEAYEQYF.

This chain connects TRBV6-5 to TRBJ2-7, with a weak D call TRBD2 (5 bases). V lost 0 bases and J lost 2, with 11 bases in between. The CDR3 is 15 residues long. CDR1 is MNHEY, CDR2 SVGAGI, per germline. Written as DNA, the CDR3 is TGTGCCAGCAGTTACTCGACGGGGAAAGCCTACGAGCAGTACTTC. Its translation: CASSYSTGKAYEQYF.

J is TRBJ1-1 and V is TRBV5-4, with 9 bases matching TRBD1. After removal of 4 bases from V and 11 bases from J, the junction contained 12 bases not matched to a gene. From germline, CDR1 is SGHNT and CDR2 YYREEE (reference sequence). The CDR3 consists of 14 residues. CDR3 residues: CASSLGLGGTGAFF. Written as DNA, the CDR3 is TGTGCCAGCAGCCTGGGCCTCGGGGGGACAGGGGCTTTCTTT.

The chain couples TRBV5-5 to TRBJ2-3, with 12 bases that match TRBD1. With V trimmed by 4 bases and J by 2 bases, 5 bases remained unmatched. The CDR3 loop spans 16 amino acids. The germline gives CDR1 SGHKS, CDR2 YYEKEE (reference sequence). DNA for the CDR3: TGTGCCAGCAGCCCCGGGACAGGGGGCTTCACAGATACGCAGTATTTT. It codes for CASSPGTGGFTDTQYF.

This clone was observed a single time. The rearrangement joins TRBV30 to TRBJ2-3; TRBD2 matches at 7 bases. The CDR3 runs to 11 residues. Germline CDR1 is GTSNPN and CDR2 is SVGIG (reference sequence). V lost 7 bases to trimming and J lost 4 bases; unmatched junction nucleotides: 2. CDR3 coding DNA: TGTGCCTTTGCGGGGGCAGATACGCAGTATTTT. Protein sequence: CAFAGADTQYF. Variable domain in full (rest from reference TRBV30 and TRBJ2-3): SQTIHQWPATLVQPVGSPLSLECTVEGTSNPNLYWYRQAAGRGLQLLFYSVGIGQISSEVPQNLSASRPQDRQFILSSKKLLLSDSGFYLCAFAGADTQYFGPGTRLTVL.